The clone carrying this T cell receptor (beta chain) turned up a few times. Antigen unknown. This sample is drawn from a study of T cells after yellow fever vaccination. Trimming shortened V by 6 bases and J by 2 bases, and 17 bases separated the two germline ends. This CDR3 has 15 residues. Germline V gene sequence: CDR1 SGHTA, CDR2 FQGTGA. Notes on the study in general: Clonotypes found in both CD4 and CD8 compartments made up a small share. Contamination by abundant bulk-population clonotypes could be present in FACS-sorted repertoires.

As TCR cDNA was made by 5'RACE template switching, a universal primer site and UMIs were added. MiXCR was run by TCRdb on the 5' RACE reads, yielding one entry per CDR3 protein. Altogether just under 600,000 distinct CDR3 sequences are present, approximately 13% being singletons, with the ten largest covering around 15%. The sequence was obtained from a man between 25 and 39 years old who received the YFV17D yellow fever vaccine. The sample was PBMCs, taken on the day of the yellow fever booster vaccination. The chain employs TRBV7-3 and TRBJ2-7; perhaps TRBD2 as D (7 bases). The CDR3 DNA is TGTGCCAGCAGATTCGGGGGCGGGGGAGCCTACGAGCAGTACTTC. Translating gives CASRFGGGGAYEQYF.